This TCR beta chain was sequenced in a study of blood T cell repertoires in COVID-19. The overall study: Samples of COVID-19 (acute and convalescent) were obtained from the United States, Italy and Spain. The analysed material was cDNA or gDNA that came from T cells, B-cell-depleted T cells, or PBMCs.

Only in-frame clones appear in the TCRdb table, and some are missing; sequencing was by immunoSEQ multiplex PCR. The data show roughly 14,000 clones, with roughly 91% seen just once and roughly a third held by the top ten. The V gene lost 2 bases and the J gene lost 6 bases, with 14 bases spanning the gap. Germline V gene data show CDR1 as SGHTS and CDR2 as YDEGEE. The CDR3 is 14 residues long. V and J are TRBV5-8 and TRBJ1-1; no reliable D call. The source is a woman of 80 years or more with COVID-19, enrolled during active disease. The sample was peripheral blood. The CDR3 loop is CASSFGGRIPEAFF. CDR3 nucleotides: TGTGCCAGCAGCTTCGGAGGTAGGATTCCTGAAGCTTTCTTT.